This T cell receptor beta chain was recorded in a study of CD8+ T cells in alopecia areata (dated by TCRdb to the late 2010s). For the wider study: In both human patients and the C3H/HeJ mouse model, the study applied high-throughput TCRbeta sequencing to look at T cell clonal expansion in alopecia areata. In humans, TCRbeta sequencing was performed on scalp tissue and on sorted CD4+ and CD8+ peripheral blood T cells from healthy controls and from patients with patchy or totalis/universalis alopecia areata. Clonality in the scalp was compared among normal scalp (n=4), patchy alopecia areata scalp (n=8), and alopecia totalis/universalis scalp (n=8). The RNA source kit depended on sample type: the PAXgene miRNA kit for fixed scalp, the miRNeasy kit for PBMCs, and the RNeasy kit for mouse skin. TCRbeta CDR3 regions were amplified by immunoSEQ multiplex PCR using 35 Vbeta forward and 13 Jbeta reverse primers.

Overall results and qualifications from the work: Compared with normal scalp, lesional scalp had higher clonality and more expanded CD8+ clones, particularly in alopecia totalis/universalis, a pattern that suggests antigenic drive. Shared TCR sequences between patients were less evident than in mice, which may be partly attributable to HLA diversity in the patient population. Resident alphabeta T cells in normal human skin are also sequenced, complicating scalp TCR repertoire analysis, unlike mouse skin dominated by gammadelta T cells.

Library preparation was by the immunoSEQ multiplex PCR assay. To provide template for TCR sequencing, every sample had RNA extracted and reverse transcribed into cDNA. First-strand cDNA was synthesized with SuperScript III using a 2:1 mix of oligo-dT and random hexamers. A synthetic immune receptor repertoire was used to gauge amplification bias, and whatever bias remained was removed computationally. The study's own analysis went as follows. After raw reads were preprocessed to remove errors, the CDR3 was defined following IMGT conventions as running from the conserved cysteine to phenylalanine. Clonality was computed by normalizing Shannon entropy by log2 of the number of productive unique TCRs and subtracting the result from 1. Whether each scalp clone was CD4 or CD8 was inferred by checking scalp TCRbeta sequences against the CD4 and CD8 repertoires from sorted blood. The source is immuneACCESS, and TCRdb retained only in-frame sequences with V and J called. Part of the clones is not carried over; for the studies checked, unresolved V genes explain less than half of this, and the remainder is unexplained. The V and J calls and clone size are taken from that table; D and trimming were inferred from the DNA. In all, the sample holds 150,000 or so clones, and roughly 60% of those were seen once. Of the sample, approximately 4.8% falls within the top ten clones.

PBMCs were isolated by density centrifugation and stained for CD3, CD4 and CD8, after which CD4+ and CD8+ T cells were sorted on a FACSAria. Scalp biopsies and blood samples were obtained from unaffected controls. This clone was recorded at least ten times. Its antigen remains unidentified. The input lacks base qualities; no much larger clone sits a single base away. This sample also contains other DNA sequences that code for the same CDR3. Sample: CD4+ T cells sorted from blood. This receptor was identified in a human donor in good health.

The sequenced DNA is TGTGCCAGCAGCGTAGAAGGGTTCGAGACCCAGTACTTC. Translated, this gives CASSVEGFETQYF. The chain couples TRBV9 to TRBJ2-5; the D gene identity is not certain. As encoded in the germline V gene, CDR1 is SGDLS while CDR2 is YYNGEE. Measured from the cysteine to the phenylalanine, the CDR3 is 13 residues long. Here the CDR3 DNA is all that survives: 39 bases in frame from base 1. V lost 0 bases and J lost 5 bases; the stretch between them is 8 bases long.